This T cell receptor (beta chain) came from a study of tumor and adjacent non-tumor tissue in lung cancer (dated by TCRdb to 2016 to 2018). With respect to the entire study: Of the cohort, 12 patients had adenocarcinoma, 2 had squamous cell carcinoma and 1 had small cell lung cancer. Ages among the approximately 15 patients ranged from about 31 to 80 years, there were around 10 men and 5 women, and disease was at TNM stage I to III. Sequencing generated a total of approximately 130 million productive TCRbeta reads, averaging about 4.2 million reads per sample. The study compared bulk TCRbeta repertoires from lung tumor tissue and matched distant non-tumor lung tissue of under 16 lung cancer patients. TCRbeta CDR3 sequencing was performed on roughly 27 paired specimens, with one tumor sample and one normal lung sample collected per patient.

Here is what the overall study found, with its caveats: Peripheral blood was not sequenced, so blood TCRbeta repertoires were not examined in the lung cancer patients of the study. Only approximately 16 patients were included in the cohort, and the need for larger samples and more detailed clinical data was noted by the authors. Tumor tissue showed significantly greater TCR diversity (inverse Simpson) than normal lung tissue (431.37 vs 166.20, P = 0.0075, Mann-Whitney U test). TCR diversity was significantly higher in younger patients, and higher tumor TCR diversity was associated with shorter overall and disease-free survival. The top 100 clones made up a significantly larger cumulative share of the repertoire in normal lung than in tumor tissue. The methods do not name the sequencing platform or mention unique molecular identifiers.

Concerning this clonotype: It has no known antigen specificity. Without the conserved terminal phenylalanine or tryptophan, this CDR3 likely stems from a read error. The DNA is left out, because the CDR3 cannot be placed on it with certainty; the CDR3 is given as TCRdb lists it.

Libraries came from multiplex PCR. Sequencing used an Illumina HiSeq 2500. Following protocols modified from ARM-PCR, the researchers constructed TCRbeta libraries through three rounds of nested PCR with primers (Table S4). Before sequencing, PCR products in the 200-500 bp range were cut out of the gel and cleaned up using the QIAquick gel extraction kit. The source study handled its data this way. Trimmomatic was used to clean the reads, FLASH was used to merge the reads into complete CDR3 sequences, and MiTCR was used to assign the reads to V(D)J germline segments. Clonal diversity was calculated as the inverse Simpson's index using VDJtools. A read counted as productive if the sequence was in-frame and lacked a premature stop codon. TCRdb reprocessing: public reads trimmed at Q25 with fastp, clones called with MiXCR, in-frame beta chains kept. Rows with one shared CDR3 protein collapse into an entry with the most common genes and DNA. None of the V and J calls come from the authors' own analysis; TCRdb made them. The sample profile shows roughly 220,000 distinct CDR3 sequences; around 71% of them were found once. The ten most abundant clones make up approximately 25% of the sample.

RNA was isolated from bulk unsorted tissue, and RNA quality was assessed with a NanoDrop ND-1000 and an Agilent 2100. The donors were newly diagnosed lung cancer patients admitted for thoracic surgery in China from August to November 2014 who had not received prior chemotherapy. Anyone who had undergone radiotherapy or chemotherapy before, or who had another cancer at the same time, was left out of the study. Surgical tissue pieces of about 1-2.1 cm3 were preserved in RNAlater solution and stored at -80 °C until use. With termini counted, the CDR3 has 14 amino acids. From the germline V gene, CDR1 is MNHNS and CDR2 is SASEGT.

Sequenced material: lung tumor tissue. The sequence came from a man aged 55 to 70 with non-small cell lung cancer. Here the chain combines TRBV6-1 and TRBJ2-6; TRBD1, as called in the table, went unchecked against the DNA. The CDR3 reads as follows: CASIRGTGANVLTL.